This TCR beta chain was recorded in a study of cytomegalovirus exposure and HLA in healthy donors. General observations from the study: Presence/absence results assume similar sequencing depth per donor, which may not hold. A later analysis linked a missense DCLRE1C variant to TCR beta V- and J-gene trimming.

The primer mix had 60 Vbeta and 13 Jbeta primers. The table came from immunoSEQ multiplex PCR; TCRdb's copy has only in-frame clones and leaves some out. This sample has over 110,000 clones, with 70% to 80% found just once. Notes on this clone: The antigen is undetermined.

Germline V gives CDR1 GTSNPN, CDR2 SVGIG (reference sequence). J was trimmed by 9 bases and V by 2 bases; bases with no gene match: 7. The CDR3 contains 14 residues. Material for sequencing was PBMCs. The genes are TRBV30 and TRBJ1-6; 7 bases line up with TRBD1. The clonotype comes from a woman in her thirties or forties in good health and CMV-seropositive. CDR3 amino acids: CAWSRGRLGSPLHF. CDR3 DNA: TGTGCCTGGAGTAGGGGGCGCCTAGGTTCACCCCTCCACTTT.